The clone carrying this TCR beta chain has more than one count but fewer than ten. The target antigen is unknown. These data originate in a study of regulatory T cells in long-lasting Graves disease. Whole-study findings and limits: Newly diagnosed patients shared 1,000 or so public clonotypes; persistent patients shared a few thousand.

CDR1 KGHSH and CDR2 LQKENI come from the germline V gene. Trimming removed 3 bases from V and 0 bases from J; junction bases left unmatched: 7. This CDR3 region has 16 residues. As to time point: newly diagnosed GD, antithyroid drugs for less than 3 months. Making the TCR library involved RNA that had been extracted from PBMCs. Libraries of TCR beta came from iRepertoire HTBI primers plus Arm-PCR of CDR3 regions. TCRdb re-called the multiplex PCR reads through MiXCR, storing one row per CDR3 protein. The data hold 400,000 to 500,000 distinct CDR3 sequences, with around 15% observed a single time. Another study also made use of these data, one on T cells in Graves' hyperthyroidism and ophthalmopathy. That report notes: Those patients with uncontrolled infection, other autoimmune disease, pregnancy or lactation were excluded. First-round RT-PCR with HTBI primers amplified the TCR CDR3 region. Ophthalmopathy was distinguished from stable hyperthyroidism by 13 V-J signatures.

The chain carries TRBV18 and TRBJ2-7, with TRBD1 matching 8 bases. This clonotype was sampled from a woman between 50 and 59 years old with Graves disease. Sequences were derived from peripheral blood mononuclear cells (PBMCs), sampled at new diagnosis, from a patient treated with antithyroid drugs. CDR3 in DNA: TGTGCCAGCTCACCGACGGACAGGGTCCCCTCCTACGAGCAGTACTTC. It yields the protein CASSPTDRVPSYEQYF.